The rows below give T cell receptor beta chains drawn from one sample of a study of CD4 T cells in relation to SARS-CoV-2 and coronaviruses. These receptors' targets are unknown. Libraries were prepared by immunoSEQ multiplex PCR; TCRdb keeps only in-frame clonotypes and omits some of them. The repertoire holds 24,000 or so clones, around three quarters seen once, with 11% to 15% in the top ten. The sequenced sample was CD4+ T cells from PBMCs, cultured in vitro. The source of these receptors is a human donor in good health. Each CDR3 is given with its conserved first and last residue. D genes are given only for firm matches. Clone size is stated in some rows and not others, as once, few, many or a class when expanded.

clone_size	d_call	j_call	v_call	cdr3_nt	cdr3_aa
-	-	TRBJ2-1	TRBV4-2	TGTGCCAGCAGCCAAGCCCTCAGGGCTACAGACTCCTACAATGAGCAGTTCTTC	CASSQALRATDSYNEQFF
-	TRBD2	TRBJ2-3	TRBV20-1	TGCAGTGCTAGTACTAGCGCCAGCACAGATACGCAGTATTTT	CSASTSASTDTQYF
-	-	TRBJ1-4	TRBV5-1	TGCGCCAGCAGTGGTAAAGGGAGATATAATGAAAAACTGTTTTTT	CASSGKGRYNEKLFF
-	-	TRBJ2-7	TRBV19	TGTGCCAGTAAATACCCGGGCAGGTCCTACGAGCAGTACTTC	CASKYPGRSYEQYF
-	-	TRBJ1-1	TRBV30	TGTGCCTGGAGTCCAACTATCATCAGGGGCACTGAAGCTTTCTTT	CAWSPTIIRGTEAFF
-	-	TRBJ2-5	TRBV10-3	TGTGCCATCAGTGATTCGGGCCCAGGGGAGACCCAGTACTTC	CAISDSGPGETQYF
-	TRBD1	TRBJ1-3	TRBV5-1	TGCGCCAGCAGCCTGGAACCGACAGGGAGCTCTGGAAACACCATATATTTT	CASSLEPTGSSGNTIYF
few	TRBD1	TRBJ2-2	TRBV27	TGTGCCAGCAGTTTAGACAGGGGGAACACCGGGGAGCTGTTTTTT	CASSLDRGNTGELFF
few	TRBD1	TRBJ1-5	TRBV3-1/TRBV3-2	TGTGCCAGCAGCCCCTTCCAGGGGGCGGGTCAGCCCCAGCATTTT	CASSPFQGAGQPQHF
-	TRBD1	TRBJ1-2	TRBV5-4	TGTGCCAGCAGCGGGGGGGGACAGACCTACTATGGCTACACCTTC	CASSGGGQTYYGYTF
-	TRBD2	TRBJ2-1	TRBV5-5	TGTGCCAGCAGCTTTTATCCTAGCGGGGAGTGGATTGGCAATGAGCAGTTCTTC	CASSFYPSGEWIGNEQFF
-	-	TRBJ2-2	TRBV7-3	TGTGCCAGCAGCTTAATATATACCGGGGAGCTGTTTTTT	CASSLIYTGELFF
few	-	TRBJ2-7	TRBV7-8	TGTGCCAGCAGCCCCACCCTGGGGGGAGAGCAGTACTTC	CASSPTLGGEQYF
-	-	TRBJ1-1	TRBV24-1	TGTGCCACCAGTGAGGGGGAAGACACTGAAGCTTTCTTT	CATSEGEDTEAFF
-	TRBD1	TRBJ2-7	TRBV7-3	TGTGCCAGCAGCTCGGGACAGGGGGCCGTCCACGAGCAGTACTTC	CASSSGQGAVHEQYF
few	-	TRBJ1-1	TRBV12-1	TGTGCCAGCAGCTACATAGACAGGGGAATTGGGAGAAACACTGAAGCTTTCTTT	CASSYIDRGIGRNTEAFF
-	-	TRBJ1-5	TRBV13	TGTGCCAGCAGCTTAGCCATCCGGGGTGCGAATAGCAATCAGCCCCAGCATTTT	CASSLAIRGANSNQPQHF
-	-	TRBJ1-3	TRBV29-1	TGCAGCGTAATTCGTATGGGGTCCGGAAACACCATATATTTT	CSVIRMGSGNTIYF
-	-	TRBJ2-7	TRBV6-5	TGTGCCAGCAGTCAACGCCCGCTCACATTGGAGCAGTACTTC	CASSQRPLTLEQYF
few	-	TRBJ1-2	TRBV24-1	TGTGCCACCAGTAGTTCAGGGAGGGACACTCCTGGCTACACCTTC	CATSSSGRDTPGYTF
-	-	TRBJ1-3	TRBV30	TGTGCCTGGACGGGGGGTGGCATAAACACCATATATTTT	CAWTGGGINTIYF
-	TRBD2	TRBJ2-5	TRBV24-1	TGTGCCACCAACGACGGGAGGGGGGAGACCCAGTACTTC	CATNDGRGETQYF
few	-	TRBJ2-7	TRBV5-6	TGTGCCAGCAGCAAACCGGGAGTAACCTACGAGCAGTACTTC	CASSKPGVTYEQYF
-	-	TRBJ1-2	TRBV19	TGTGCCAGTAGGATATTAGGTCCGGGGGATGGCTACACCTTC	CASRILGPGDGYTF
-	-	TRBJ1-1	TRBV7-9	TGTGCCAGCACAGGACCTATGAACACTGAAGCTTTCTTT	CASTGPMNTEAFF
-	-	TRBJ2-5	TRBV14	TGTGCCAGCAGCCAAGTCTTGCGGGCCGGAGTAGGAGAGACCCAGTACTTC	CASSQVLRAGVGETQYF
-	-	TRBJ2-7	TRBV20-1	TGCAGTGCTAGTTTGGGTCTCCCCAACGAGCAGTACTTC	CSASLGLPNEQYF
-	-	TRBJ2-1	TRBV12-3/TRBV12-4	TGTGCCAGCAGGGGGCCCCATGGCAATGAGCAGTTCTTC	CASRGPHGNEQFF
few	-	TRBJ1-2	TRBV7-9	TGTGCCAGCAGCTTATTATCCTATGGCTACACCTTC	CASSLLSYGYTF
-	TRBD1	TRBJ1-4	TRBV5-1	TGCGCCAGCAGCCCGGGACAGGGGACAACTAATGAAAAACTGTTTTTT	CASSPGQGTTNEKLFF
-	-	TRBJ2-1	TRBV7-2	TGTGCCAGCAGCCCACGCGTCGACCCATACAATGAGCAGTTCTTC	CASSPRVDPYNEQFF
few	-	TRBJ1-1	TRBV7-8	TGTGCCAGCAGCTTTCCCCGCACTGAAGCTTTCTTT	CASSFPRTEAFF
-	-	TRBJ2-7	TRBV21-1	TGTGCCAGCATCGGACGACAGGGGACCTCCTACGAGCAGTACTTC	CASIGRQGTSYEQYF
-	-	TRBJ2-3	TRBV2	TGTGCCAGCAGGGCCGGCGGTATCGCAGATACGCAGTATTTT	CASRAGGIADTQYF
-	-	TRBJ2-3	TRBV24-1	TGTGCCACCAGTGATTCCACCAGGGACGTGGATACGCAGTATTTT	CATSDSTRDVDTQYF
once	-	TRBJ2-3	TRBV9	TGTGCCAGCAGCTTCCGATACACAGATACGCAGTATTTT	CASSFRYTDTQYF
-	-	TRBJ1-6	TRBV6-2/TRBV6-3	TGTGCCAGCAGCCGGCCGGGGGGCGAGGGGTCACCCCTCCACTTT	CASSRPGGEGSPLHF
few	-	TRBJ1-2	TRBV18	TGTGCCAGCTCACCACCCTACGGGGGGGATGGCTACACCTTC	CASSPPYGGDGYTF
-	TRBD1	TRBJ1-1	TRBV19	TGTGCCAGTAGTCCCGGACAGGGGAACACTGAAGCTTTCTTT	CASSPGQGNTEAFF
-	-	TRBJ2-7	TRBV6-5	TGTGCCAGCAGTTGGGGTTACGAGCAGTACTTC	CASSWGYEQYF
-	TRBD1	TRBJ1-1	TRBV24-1	TGTGCCACCAGTGATTTGCCAGCGGGACAGGGCGCGCTTTACACTGAAGCTTTCTTT	CATSDLPAGQGALYTEAFF
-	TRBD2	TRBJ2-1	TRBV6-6	TGTGCCAGCAGGACTGGGACTAGGGTGTACAATGAGCAGTTCTTC	CASRTGTRVYNEQFF
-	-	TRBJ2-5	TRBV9	TGTGCCAGCAGCGTAACAGGGGGCGGGGGGGAGACCCAGTACTTC	CASSVTGGGGETQYF
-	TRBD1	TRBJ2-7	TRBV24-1	TGTGCCACCAAAGGACAGGGTAGCGACGAGCAGTACTTC	CATKGQGSDEQYF
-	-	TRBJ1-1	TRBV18	TGTGCCAGCTCATCTCAGACAGGGAACACTGAAGCTTTCTTT	CASSSQTGNTEAFF
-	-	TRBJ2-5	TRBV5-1	TGCGCCAGCAGCCAATCACGAATTACAGGCCCCGGGGAGACCCAGTACTTC	CASSQSRITGPGETQYF
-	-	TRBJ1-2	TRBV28	TGTGCCAGCAGTTCAGTCGTATCTAACTATGGCTACACCTTC	CASSSVVSNYGYTF
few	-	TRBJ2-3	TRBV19	TGTGCCAGTAGTATTAGTGACACCACAGATACGCAGTATTTT	CASSISDTTDTQYF
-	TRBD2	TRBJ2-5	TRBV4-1	TGCGCCAGCAGCCAAGAACTAGCGGGAGTGACGGTTCAAGAGACCCAGTACTTC	CASSQELAGVTVQETQYF
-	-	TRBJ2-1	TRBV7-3	TGTGCCAGCAGCTCCCTCGACAAACGGACGGGACCACAGTTCTTC	CASSSLDKRTGPQFF
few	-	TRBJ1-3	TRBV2	TGTGCCAGCAGTGAAGAGGGTTCAGGAAACACCATATATTTT	CASSEEGSGNTIYF
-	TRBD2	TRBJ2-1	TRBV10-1	TGCGCCAGCAGTGAGTCGTTAGGACTAGCGGGAGGTACTAATGAGCAGTTCTTC	CASSESLGLAGGTNEQFF
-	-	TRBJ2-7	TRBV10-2	TGCGCCAGCAGCGATCCCAGCGGAAGTCCCTACGAGCAGTACTTC	CASSDPSGSPYEQYF
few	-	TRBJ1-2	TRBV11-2	TGTGCCAGCAGCCCAAATGGGGATGGCTACACCTTC	CASSPNGDGYTF
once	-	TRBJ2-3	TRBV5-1	TGCGCCAGCAGCTTAAACGGGCGGAAGAGCACAGATACGCAGTATTTT	CASSLNGRKSTDTQYF